Listed below are T cell receptor beta chains from one sample, sequenced in a study of blood T cell repertoires in COVID-19. Libraries were prepared by immunoSEQ multiplex PCR; TCRdb keeps only in-frame clonotypes and omits some of them. Of about 190,000 clones in the sample, roughly 89% were seen once. Sequences were obtained from PBMCs or T cells enriched from blood (not recorded which). Every receptor here comes from a woman between 25 and 40 years old who had been exposed to COVID-19. Each CDR3 is given with its conserved first and last residue.

v_gene: TRBV10-3; j_gene: TRBJ1-2; len: 12; CDR3aa: CAISDLDRGYTF
v_gene: TRBV11-3; j_gene: TRBJ2-3; len: 11; CDR3aa: CASSSTDTQYF
v_gene: TRBV7-8; j_gene: TRBJ1-2; len: 17; CDR3aa: CASSLDPPAGVTYGYTF
v_gene: TRBV5-1; j_gene: TRBJ2-3; len: 14; CDR3aa: CASSLGGGPDTQYF
v_gene: TRBV2; j_gene: TRBJ1-5; len: 18; CDR3aa: CASRRGRTGTARDQPQHF
v_gene: TRBV7-9; j_gene: TRBJ1-3; len: 15; CDR3aa: CASSLGQGNGNTIYF
v_gene: TRBV2; j_gene: TRBJ1-5; len: 16; CDR3aa: CASSEGPGQGNQPQHF
v_gene: TRBV27; j_gene: TRBJ1-5; len: 14; CDR3aa: CASSFLGGNQPQHF
v_gene: TRBV11-2; j_gene: TRBJ1-1; len: 14; CDR3aa: CASSRPWGDTEAFF
v_gene: TRBV11-2; j_gene: TRBJ1-1; len: 11; CDR3aa: CASSPSAEAFF
v_gene: TRBV27; j_gene: TRBJ1-5; len: 14; CDR3aa: CASRSGWGNQPQHF
v_gene: TRBV7-9; j_gene: TRBJ1-2; len: 14; CDR3aa: CASSLGARGRGYTF
v_gene: TRBV27; j_gene: TRBJ1-2; len: 15; CDR3aa: CASSLKQGPFYGYTF
v_gene: TRBV5-1; j_gene: TRBJ1-5; len: 14; CDR3aa: CASSLEVGRQPQHF
v_gene: TRBV27; j_gene: TRBJ1-2; len: 15; CDR3aa: CASSKANRGRRGYTF